The clone carrying this T cell receptor (beta chain) was detected many times. Its antigen is currently unknown. This sample was taken from a study of breast tumors, draining lymph nodes, adjacent tissues. Overall study findings and caveats: Data only fit, rather than demonstrated, lymph node origin of most tumor T cells. Data fit most tumor T cells coming from lymph node, expanding in tumor. Tumor TCR diversity was below lymph nodes but above nontumor tissue. Luminal-like breast cancer showed significantly higher tumor–nontumor repertoire similarity than basal-like.

TCRdb passed the multiplex PCR reads through MiXCR, listing each CDR3 protein once. Among about 140,000 distinct CDR3 sequences listed, 32% were seen once. Samples came from axillary lymph nodes draining the breast cancer. The sample consisted of axillary lymph node tissue. The origin of this receptor is a female donor with breast cancer. Some clones in this sample may be carry-over from other donors' samples.

The CDR3: CAWSTLWDSEQYF. The CDR3 DNA reads as TGTGCCTGGAGTACCCTTTGGGATTCCGAGCAGTACTTC. V gene TRBV30 combines with J gene TRBJ2-7; D uncertain. Germline V gene sequence: CDR1 GTSNPN, CDR2 SVGIG (reference sequence). Trimming shortened V by 2 bases and J by 6 bases, and 14 bases separated the two germline ends. The CDR3 consists of 13 residues.